This entry is about one T cell receptor beta chain. The antigen is not known. These data come from a study of T cells expressing NK-cell markers. Study information: One of the eight sequenced donors was seronegative, whereas the other seven were HCMV-seropositive. Study-wide points: Whether expanded NKG2C-expressing T cell clones recognize HCMV is unknown.

Looked up from germline, CDR1 is SNHLY and CDR2 is FYNNEI. There are 14 residues in the CDR3. TCRdb processed the 5' RACE reads again and assigns one entry to each CDR3 protein, with no DNA. The ten most abundant clones cover approximately 12% of a sample with around 140,000 distinct CDR3 sequences. The source of this sequence is a man aged 18-30 years in good health. The sample consisted of blood T cells: a sorted CD56 or NKG2C T cell subset, CD4+ or CD8+ T cells, or bulk PBMC T cells (not recorded which). This chain joins TRBV2 and TRBJ2-3; TCRdb returns TRBD2, unconfirmable since there is no DNA. CDR3 region: CASRTSGMADTQYF.